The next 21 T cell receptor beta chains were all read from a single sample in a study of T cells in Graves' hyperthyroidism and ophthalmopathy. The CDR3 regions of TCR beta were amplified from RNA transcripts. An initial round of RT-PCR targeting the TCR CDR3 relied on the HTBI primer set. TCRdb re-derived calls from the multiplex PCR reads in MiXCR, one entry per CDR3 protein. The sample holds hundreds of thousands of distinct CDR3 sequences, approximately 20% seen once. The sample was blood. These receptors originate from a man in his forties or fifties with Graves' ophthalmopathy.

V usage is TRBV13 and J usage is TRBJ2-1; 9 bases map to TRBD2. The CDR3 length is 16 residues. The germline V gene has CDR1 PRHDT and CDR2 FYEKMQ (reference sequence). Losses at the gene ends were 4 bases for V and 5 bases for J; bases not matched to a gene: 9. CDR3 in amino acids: CASSWAMRGGHNEQFF. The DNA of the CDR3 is TGTGCCAGCAGCTGGGCTATGCGGGGGGGTCACAATGAGCAGTTCTTC.

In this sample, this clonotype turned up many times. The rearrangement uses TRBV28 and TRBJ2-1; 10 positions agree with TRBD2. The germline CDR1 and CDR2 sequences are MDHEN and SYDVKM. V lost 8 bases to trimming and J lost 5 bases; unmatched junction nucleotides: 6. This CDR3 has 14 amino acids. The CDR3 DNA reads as TGTGCCAGCCGTAGCGGGAGGCCCGACAATGAGCAGTTCTTC. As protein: CASRSGRPDNEQFF.

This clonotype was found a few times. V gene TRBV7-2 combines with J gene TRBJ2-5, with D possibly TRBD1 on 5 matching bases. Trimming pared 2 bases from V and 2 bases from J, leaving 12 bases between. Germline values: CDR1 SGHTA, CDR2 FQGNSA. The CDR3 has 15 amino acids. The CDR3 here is CASSLMLGQQETQYF. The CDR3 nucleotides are TGTGCCAGCAGCTTAATGTTGGGGCAGCAAGAGACCCAGTACTTC.

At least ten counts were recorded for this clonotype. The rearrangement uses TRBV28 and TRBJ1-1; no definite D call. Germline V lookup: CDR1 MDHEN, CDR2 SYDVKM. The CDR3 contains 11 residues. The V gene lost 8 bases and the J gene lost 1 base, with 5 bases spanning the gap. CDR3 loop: CASWGNTEAFF. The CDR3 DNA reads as TGTGCCAGCTGGGGGAACACTGAAGCTTTCTTT.

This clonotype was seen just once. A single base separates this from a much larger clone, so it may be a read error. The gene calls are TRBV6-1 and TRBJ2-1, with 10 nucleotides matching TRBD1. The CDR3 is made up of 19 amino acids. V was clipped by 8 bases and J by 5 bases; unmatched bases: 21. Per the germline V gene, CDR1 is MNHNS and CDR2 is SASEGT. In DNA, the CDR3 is TGTGCCAGCCTACAGGGGGACAGGGGAATCTCGGTCTCGCACAATGAGCAGTTCTTC. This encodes CASLQGDRGISVSHNEQFF.

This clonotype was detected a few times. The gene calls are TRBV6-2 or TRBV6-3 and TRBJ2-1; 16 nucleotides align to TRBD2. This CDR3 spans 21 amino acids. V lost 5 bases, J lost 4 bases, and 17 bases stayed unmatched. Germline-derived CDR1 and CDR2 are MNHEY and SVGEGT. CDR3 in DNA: TGTGCCAGCAGTGCGTACCCTACAGGGACTAGCGGGGGGGAGGGGTACAATGAGCAGTTCTTC. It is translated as CASSAYPTGTSGGEGYNEQFF.

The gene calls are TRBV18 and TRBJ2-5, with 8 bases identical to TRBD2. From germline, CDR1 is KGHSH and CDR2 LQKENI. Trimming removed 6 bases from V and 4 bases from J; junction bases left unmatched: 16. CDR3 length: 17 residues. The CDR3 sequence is CASSPPGLARGGETQYF. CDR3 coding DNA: TGTGCCAGCTCTCCCCCTGGACTAGCAAGAGGCGGAGAGACCCAGTACTTC. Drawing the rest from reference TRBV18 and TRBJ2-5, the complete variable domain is NAGVMQNPRHLVRRRGQEARLRCSPMKGHSHVYWYRQLPEEGLKFMVYLQKENIIDESGMPKERFSAEFPKEGPSILRIQQVVRGDSAAYFCASSPPGLARGGETQYFGPGTRLLVL.

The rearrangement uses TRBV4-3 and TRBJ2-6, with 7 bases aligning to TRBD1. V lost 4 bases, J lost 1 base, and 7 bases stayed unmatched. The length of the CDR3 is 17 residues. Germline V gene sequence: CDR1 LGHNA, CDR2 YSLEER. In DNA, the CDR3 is TGCGCCAGCAGCCCCTCAACGACAGGGTCTGGGGCCAACGTCCTGACTTTC. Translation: CASSPSTTGSGANVLTF.

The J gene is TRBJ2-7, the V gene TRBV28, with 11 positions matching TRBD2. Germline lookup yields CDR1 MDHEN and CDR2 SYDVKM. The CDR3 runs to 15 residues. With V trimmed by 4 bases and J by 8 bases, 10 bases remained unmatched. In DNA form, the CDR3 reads TGTGCCAGCAGTTCTGGGACTAGCGGAAATTACAAGCAGTACTTC. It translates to CASSSGTSGNYKQYF.

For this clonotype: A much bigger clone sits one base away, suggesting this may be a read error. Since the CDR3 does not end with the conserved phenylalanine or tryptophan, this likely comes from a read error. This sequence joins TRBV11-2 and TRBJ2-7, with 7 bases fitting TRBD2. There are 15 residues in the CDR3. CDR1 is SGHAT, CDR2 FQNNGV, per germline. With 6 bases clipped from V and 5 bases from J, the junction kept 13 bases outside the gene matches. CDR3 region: CASRRERGVFDEQYL. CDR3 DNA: TGTGCCAGCAGGAGGGAACGGGGGGTTTTCGACGAGCAGTACCTC.

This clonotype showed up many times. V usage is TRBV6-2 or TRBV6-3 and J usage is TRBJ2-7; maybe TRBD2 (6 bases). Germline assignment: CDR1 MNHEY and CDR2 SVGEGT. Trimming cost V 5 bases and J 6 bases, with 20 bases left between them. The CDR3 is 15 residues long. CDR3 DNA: TGTGCCAGCAGTAAACCCGGACTACTTCCGCCCGAGCAGTACTTC. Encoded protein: CASSKPGLLPPEQYF.

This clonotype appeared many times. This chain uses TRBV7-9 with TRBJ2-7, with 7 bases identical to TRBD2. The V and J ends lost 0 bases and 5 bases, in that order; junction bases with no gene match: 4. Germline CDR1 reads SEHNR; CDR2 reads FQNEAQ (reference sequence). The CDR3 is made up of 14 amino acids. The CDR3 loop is CASSLAGGYNEQYF. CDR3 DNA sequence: TGTGCCAGCAGCTTAGCGGGAGGGTACAACGAGCAGTACTTC.

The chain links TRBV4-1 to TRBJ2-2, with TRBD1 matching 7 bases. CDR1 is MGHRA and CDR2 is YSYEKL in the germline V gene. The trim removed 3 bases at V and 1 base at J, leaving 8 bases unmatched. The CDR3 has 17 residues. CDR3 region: CASSHPRTGRNTGELFF. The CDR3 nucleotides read TGCGCCAGCAGCCACCCTAGGACAGGAAGGAACACCGGGGAGCTGTTTTTT.

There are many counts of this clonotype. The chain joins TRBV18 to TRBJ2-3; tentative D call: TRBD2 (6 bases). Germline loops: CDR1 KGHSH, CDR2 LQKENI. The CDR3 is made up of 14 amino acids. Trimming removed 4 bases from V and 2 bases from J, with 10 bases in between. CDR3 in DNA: TGTGCCAGCTCACGACTAGGGAACACAGATACGCAGTATTTT. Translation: CASSRLGNTDTQYF.

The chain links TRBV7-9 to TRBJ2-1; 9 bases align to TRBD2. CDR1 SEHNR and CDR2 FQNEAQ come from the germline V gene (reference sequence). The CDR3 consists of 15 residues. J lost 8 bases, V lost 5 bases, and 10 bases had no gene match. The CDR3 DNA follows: TGTGCCAGCAGCCTGACTAGCGGACGGCCCCATGAGCAGTTCTTC. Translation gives CASSLTSGRPHEQFF.

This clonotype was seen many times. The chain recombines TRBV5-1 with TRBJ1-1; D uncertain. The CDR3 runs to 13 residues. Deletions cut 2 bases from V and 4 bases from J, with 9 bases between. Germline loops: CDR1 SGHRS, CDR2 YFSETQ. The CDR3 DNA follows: TGCGCCAGCAGCTTTTTGCTCAGCACTGAAGCTTTCTTT. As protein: CASSFLLSTEAFF. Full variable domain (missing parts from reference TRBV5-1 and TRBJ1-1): KAGVTQTPRYLIKTRGQQVTLSCSPISGHRSVSWYQQTPGQGLQFLFEYFSETQRNKGNFPGRFSGRQFSNSRSEMNVSTLELGDSALYLCASSFLLSTEAFFGQGTRLTVV.

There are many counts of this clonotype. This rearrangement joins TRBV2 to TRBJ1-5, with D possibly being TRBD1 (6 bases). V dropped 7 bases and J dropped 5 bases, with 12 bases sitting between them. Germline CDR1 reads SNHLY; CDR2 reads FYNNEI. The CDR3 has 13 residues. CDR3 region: CASIEQGDQPQHF. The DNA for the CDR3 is TGTGCCAGCATAGAACAGGGTGATCAGCCCCAGCATTTT. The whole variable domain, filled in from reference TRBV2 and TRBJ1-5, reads EPEVTQTPSHQVTQMGQEVILRCVPISNHLYFYWYRQILGQKVEFLVSFYNNEISEKSEIFDDQFSVERPDGSNFTLKIRSTKLEDSAMYFCASIEQGDQPQHFGDGTRLSIL.

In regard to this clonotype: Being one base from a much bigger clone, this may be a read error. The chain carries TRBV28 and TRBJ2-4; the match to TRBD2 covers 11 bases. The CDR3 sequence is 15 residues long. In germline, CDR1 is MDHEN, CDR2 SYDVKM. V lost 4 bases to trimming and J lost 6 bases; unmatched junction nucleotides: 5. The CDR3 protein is CASSSGLAVGNIQYF. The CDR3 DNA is TGTGCCAGCAGTTCGGGACTAGCGGTAGGAAACATTCAGTACTTC.

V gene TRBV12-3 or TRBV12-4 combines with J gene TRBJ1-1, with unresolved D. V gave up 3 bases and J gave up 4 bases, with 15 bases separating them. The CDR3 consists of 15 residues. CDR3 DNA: TGTGCCAGCAGTTTGACTCCTGGAGTGGGCACTGAAGCTTTCTTT. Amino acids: CASSLTPGVGTEAFF.

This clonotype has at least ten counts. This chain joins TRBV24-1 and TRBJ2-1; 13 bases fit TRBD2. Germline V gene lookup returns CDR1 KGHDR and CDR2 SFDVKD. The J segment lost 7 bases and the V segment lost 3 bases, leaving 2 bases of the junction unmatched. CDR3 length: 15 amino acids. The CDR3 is CATSDETSGRNEQFF. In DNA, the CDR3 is TGTGCCACCAGTGATGAGACTAGCGGGAGGAATGAGCAGTTCTTC.

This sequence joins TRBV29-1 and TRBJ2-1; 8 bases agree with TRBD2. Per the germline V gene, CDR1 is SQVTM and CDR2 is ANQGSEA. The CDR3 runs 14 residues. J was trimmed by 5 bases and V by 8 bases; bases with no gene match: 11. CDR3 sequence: CSTAGGTQNNEQFF. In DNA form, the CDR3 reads TGCAGCACTGCGGGGGGCACACAAAACAATGAGCAGTTCTTC.